This TCR beta chain originates from a study of T-cell reconstitution after alpha-beta-depleted transplantation in children. Trimming left V 5 bases short and J 2 bases short, with 13 bases between. The CDR3 is 14 amino acids. CDR1 SGHVS and CDR2 FNYEAQ come from the germline V gene. Preparation of the TCRbeta library used unique molecular identifiers. A single record per CDR3 protein comes from TCRdb applying MiXCR to the PCR reads. Of 250,000 to 300,000 distinct CDR3 sequences detected, approximately 9.8% appear once; the ten largest clones hold around 10%. This clonotype was observed at least ten times.

The sample consisted of PBMCs from the stem cell graft donor, taken from the stem cell graft. The chain links TRBV7-6 to TRBJ2-7; D possibly uses TRBD1 or TRBD2 (5 bases each). This receptor was obtained from a human donor who donated a stem cell graft to a child with SCID. This CDR3 reads CASSAGTVAYEQYF. The DNA of the CDR3 is TGTGCCAGCAGCGCCGGGACGGTAGCCTACGAGCAGTACTTC.